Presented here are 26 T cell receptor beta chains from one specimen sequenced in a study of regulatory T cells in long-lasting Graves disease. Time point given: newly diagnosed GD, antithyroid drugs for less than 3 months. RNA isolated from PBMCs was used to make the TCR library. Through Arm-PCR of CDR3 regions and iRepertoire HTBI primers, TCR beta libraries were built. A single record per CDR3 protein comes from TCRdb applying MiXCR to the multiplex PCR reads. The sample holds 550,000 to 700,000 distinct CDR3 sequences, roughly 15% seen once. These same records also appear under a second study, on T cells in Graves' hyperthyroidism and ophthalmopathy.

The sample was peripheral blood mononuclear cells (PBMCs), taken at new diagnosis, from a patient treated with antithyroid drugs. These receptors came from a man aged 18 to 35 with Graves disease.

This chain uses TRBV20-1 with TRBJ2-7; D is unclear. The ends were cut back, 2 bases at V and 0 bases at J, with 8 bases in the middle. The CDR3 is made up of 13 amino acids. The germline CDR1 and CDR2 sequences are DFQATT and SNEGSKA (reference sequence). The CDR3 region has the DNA TGCAGTGCTAGACAAGCGTTCTCCTACGAGCAGTACTTC. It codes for CSARQAFSYEQYF.

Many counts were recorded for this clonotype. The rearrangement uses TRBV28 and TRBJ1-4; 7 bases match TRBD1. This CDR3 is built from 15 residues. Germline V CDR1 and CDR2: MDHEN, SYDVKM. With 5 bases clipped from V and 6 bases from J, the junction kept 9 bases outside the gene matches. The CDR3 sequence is CASSPRDREDEKLFF. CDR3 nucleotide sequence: TGTGCCAGCAGTCCTCGGGACAGAGAGGATGAAAAACTGTTTTTT.

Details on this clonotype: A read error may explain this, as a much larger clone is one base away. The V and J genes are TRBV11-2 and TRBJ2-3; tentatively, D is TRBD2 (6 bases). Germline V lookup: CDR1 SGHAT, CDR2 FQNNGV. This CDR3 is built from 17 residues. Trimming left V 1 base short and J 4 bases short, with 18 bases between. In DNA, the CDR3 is TGTGCCAGCAGCTTAGGGTGGGTAGCGGCCCACTCAGATACGCAGTATTTT. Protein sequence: CASSLGWVAAHSDTQYF.

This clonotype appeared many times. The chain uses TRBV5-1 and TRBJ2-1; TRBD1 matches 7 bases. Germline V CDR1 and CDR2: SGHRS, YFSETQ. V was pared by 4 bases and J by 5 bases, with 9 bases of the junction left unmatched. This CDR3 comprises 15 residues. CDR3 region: CASSRGGAGDNEQFF. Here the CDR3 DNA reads TGCGCCAGCAGCCGAGGGGGCGCCGGGGACAATGAGCAGTTCTTC.

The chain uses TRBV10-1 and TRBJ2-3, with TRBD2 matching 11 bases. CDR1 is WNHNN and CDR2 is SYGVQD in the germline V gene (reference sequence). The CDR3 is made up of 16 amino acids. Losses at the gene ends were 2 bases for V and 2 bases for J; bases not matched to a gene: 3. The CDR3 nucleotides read TGCGCCAGCAGTGAGGGGACTAGCGGAAACACAGATACGCAGTATTTT. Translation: CASSEGTSGNTDTQYF.

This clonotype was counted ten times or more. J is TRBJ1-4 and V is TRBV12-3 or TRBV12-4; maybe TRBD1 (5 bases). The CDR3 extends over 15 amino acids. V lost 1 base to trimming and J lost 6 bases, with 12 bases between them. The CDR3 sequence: CASSLGERGHEKLFF. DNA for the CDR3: TGTGCCAGCAGTTTAGGCGAGAGGGGCCATGAAAAACTGTTTTTT.

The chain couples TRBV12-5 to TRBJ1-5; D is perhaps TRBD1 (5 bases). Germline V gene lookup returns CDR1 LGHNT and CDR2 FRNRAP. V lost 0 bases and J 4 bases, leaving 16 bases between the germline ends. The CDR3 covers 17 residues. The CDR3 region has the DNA TGTGCTAGTGGTTTGGTACCAGGGAGTGCCACTAATCAGCCCCAGCATTTT. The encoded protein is CASGLVPGSATNQPQHF.

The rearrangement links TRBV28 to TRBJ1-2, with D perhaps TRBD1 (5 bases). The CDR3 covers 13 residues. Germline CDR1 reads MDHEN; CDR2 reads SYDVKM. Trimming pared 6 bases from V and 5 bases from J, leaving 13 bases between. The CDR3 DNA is TGTGCCAGCAGGCCGGCAGGGTGGTATGGCTACACCTTC. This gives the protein CASRPAGWYGYTF.

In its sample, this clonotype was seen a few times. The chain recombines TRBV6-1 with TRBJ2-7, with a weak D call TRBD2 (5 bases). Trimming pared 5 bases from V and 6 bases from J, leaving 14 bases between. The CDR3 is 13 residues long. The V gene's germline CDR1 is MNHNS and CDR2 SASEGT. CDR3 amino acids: CASSPLATGEQYF. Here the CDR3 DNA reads TGTGCCAGCAGTCCTCTAGCTACTGGCGAGCAGTACTTC.

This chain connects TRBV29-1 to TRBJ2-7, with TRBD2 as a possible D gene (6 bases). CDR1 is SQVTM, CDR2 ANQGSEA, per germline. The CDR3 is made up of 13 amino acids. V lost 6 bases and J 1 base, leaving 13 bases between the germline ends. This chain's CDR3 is CSVGRRESYEQYF. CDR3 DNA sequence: TGCAGCGTCGGACGGAGGGAGTCCTACGAGCAGTACTTC.

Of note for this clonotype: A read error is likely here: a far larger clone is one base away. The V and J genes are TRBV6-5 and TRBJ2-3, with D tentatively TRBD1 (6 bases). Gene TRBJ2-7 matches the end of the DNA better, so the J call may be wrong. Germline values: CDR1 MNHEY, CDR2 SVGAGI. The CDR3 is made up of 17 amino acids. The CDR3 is CTSSSPFPSTGNYEQYF. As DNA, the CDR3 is TGTACCAGCAGTTCCCCGTTCCCGTCGACAGGAAACTACGAGCAGTACTTC.

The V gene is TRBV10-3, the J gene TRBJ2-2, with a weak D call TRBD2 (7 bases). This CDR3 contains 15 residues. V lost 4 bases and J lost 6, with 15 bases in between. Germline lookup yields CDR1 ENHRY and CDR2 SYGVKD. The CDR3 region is CAISVTVGGPGELFF. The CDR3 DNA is TGTGCCATCAGTGTGACAGTCGGGGGGCCCGGGGAGCTGTTTTTT.

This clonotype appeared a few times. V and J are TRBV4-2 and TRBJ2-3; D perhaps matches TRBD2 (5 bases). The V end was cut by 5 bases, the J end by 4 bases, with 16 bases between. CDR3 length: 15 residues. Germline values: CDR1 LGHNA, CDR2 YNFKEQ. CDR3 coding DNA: TGTGCCAGCAGCTTAGAGGTAGGAGCGGCAGATACGCAGTATTTT. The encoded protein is CASSLEVGAADTQYF.

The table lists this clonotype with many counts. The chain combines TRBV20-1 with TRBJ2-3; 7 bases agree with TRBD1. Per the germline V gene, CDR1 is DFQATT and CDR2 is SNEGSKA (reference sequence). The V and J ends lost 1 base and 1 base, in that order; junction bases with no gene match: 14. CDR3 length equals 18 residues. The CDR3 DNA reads TGCAGTGCTAGAGGGTTTGGGACAGCCGAGTCCCGCACAGATACGCAGTATTTT. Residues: CSARGFGTAESRTDTQYF.

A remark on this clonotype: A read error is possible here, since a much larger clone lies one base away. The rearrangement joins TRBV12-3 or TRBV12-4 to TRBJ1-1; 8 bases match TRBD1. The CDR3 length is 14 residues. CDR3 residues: CASRWTGMNAEAFF. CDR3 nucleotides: TGTGCCAGCAGATGGACAGGGATGAACGCTGAAGCTTTCTTT.

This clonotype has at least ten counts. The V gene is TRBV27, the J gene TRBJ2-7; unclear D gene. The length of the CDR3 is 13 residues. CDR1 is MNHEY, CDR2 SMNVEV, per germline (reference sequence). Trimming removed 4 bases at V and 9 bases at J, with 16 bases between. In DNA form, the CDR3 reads TGTGCCAGCAGTTGGGATAGGGCAGGATGGCAGTACTTC. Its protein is CASSWDRAGWQYF.

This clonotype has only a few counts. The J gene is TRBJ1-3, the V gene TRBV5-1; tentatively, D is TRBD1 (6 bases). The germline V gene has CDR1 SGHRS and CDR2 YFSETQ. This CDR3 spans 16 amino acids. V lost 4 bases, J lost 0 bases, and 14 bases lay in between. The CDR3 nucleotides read TGCGCCAGCAGCGGCCGGGACACAGGCTCTGGAAACACCATATATTTT. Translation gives CASSGRDTGSGNTIYF.

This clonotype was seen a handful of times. CDR3 loop: CASSLIGGGTNEKLFF. CDR3 coding DNA: TGTGCCAGCAGCTTAATTGGGGGGGGGACTAATGAAAAACTGTTTTTT. The rearrangement joins TRBV7-2 to TRBJ1-4; D perhaps matches TRBD1 (5 bases). The germline V gene encodes CDR1 SGHTA and CDR2 FQGNSA. CDR3 size: 16 residues. The V and J ends lost 2 bases and 2 bases respectively, with 12 bases between them.

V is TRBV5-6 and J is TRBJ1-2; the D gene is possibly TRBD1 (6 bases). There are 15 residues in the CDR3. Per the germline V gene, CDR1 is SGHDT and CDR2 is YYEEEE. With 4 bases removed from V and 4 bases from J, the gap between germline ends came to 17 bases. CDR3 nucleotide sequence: TGTGCCAGCAGCCCAACAGGGAGGTCCCTCTATGGCTACACCTTC. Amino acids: CASSPTGRSLYGYTF.

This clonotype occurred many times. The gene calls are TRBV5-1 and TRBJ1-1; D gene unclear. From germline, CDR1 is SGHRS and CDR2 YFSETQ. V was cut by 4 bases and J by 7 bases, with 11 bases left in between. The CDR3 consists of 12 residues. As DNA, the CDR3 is TGCGCCAGCAGCGGCCGGCCCGATGAAGCTTTCTTT. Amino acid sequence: CASSGRPDEAFF.

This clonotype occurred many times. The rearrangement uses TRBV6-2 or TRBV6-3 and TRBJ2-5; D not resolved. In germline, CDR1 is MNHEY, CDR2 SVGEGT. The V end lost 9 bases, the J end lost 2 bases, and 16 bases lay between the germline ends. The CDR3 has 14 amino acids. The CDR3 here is CASPLDGRQETQYF. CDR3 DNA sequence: TGTGCCAGTCCGTTGGACGGGCGTCAAGAGACCCAGTACTTC.

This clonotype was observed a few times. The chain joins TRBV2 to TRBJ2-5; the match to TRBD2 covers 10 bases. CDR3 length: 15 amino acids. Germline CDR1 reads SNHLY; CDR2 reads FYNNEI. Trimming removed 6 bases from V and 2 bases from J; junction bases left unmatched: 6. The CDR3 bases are TGTGCCAGCAGGTGGACTAGCGGAACACAAGAGACCCAGTACTTC. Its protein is CASRWTSGTQETQYF.

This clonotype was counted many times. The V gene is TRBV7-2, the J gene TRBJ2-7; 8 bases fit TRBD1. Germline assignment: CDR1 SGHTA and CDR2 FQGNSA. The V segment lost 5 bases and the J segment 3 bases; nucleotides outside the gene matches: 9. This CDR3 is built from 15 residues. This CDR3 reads CASSRRGDRLYEQYF. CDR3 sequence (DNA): TGTGCCAGCAGCCGCAGGGGGGACAGGCTCTACGAGCAGTACTTC.

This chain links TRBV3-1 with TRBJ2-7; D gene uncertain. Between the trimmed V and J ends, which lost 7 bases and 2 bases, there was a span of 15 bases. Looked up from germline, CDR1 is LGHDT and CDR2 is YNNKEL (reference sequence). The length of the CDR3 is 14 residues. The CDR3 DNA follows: TGTGCCAGCACCCCGGAAGGCGGACCCTACGAGCAGTACTTC. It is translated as CASTPEGGPYEQYF.

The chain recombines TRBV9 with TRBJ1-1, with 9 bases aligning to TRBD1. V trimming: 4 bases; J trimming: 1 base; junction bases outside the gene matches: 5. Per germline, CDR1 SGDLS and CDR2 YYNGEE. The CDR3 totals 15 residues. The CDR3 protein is CASSKQGAGNTEAFF. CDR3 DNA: TGTGCCAGCAGCAAACAGGGGGCAGGGAACACTGAAGCTTTCTTT.

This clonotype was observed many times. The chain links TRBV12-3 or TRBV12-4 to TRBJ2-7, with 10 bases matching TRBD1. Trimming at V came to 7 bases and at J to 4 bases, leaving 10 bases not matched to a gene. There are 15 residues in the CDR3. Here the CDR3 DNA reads TGTGCCAGCACCATCCACCGGGACAGGGGTTACGAGCAGTACTTC. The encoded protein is CASTIHRDRGYEQYF.